The TCR beta chain under discussion was sequenced for a study of beta chain features in type 1 diabetes. The study, taken as a whole, reports: PCR might pick shorter templates more often, in the same way for patients and controls. Here, the possible influence of HLA type (on TCRB rearrangement) remained unresolved. A closer apparent resemblance between naive, central memory and Treg TCRB repertoires was seen in patients than in healthy donors. Fewer junction insertions and more nucleotide deletions appeared in type 1 diabetes patients.

The CDR3 is 16 residues long. Germline V gene lookup returns CDR1 SGDLS and CDR2 YYNGEE. V lost 3 bases and J lost 1; bases outside the gene matches: 3. As every portion of the isolated RNA was reverse transcribed, the sequencing read expressed TCRB transcripts. Generated by immunoSEQ multiplex PCR, the TCRdb table keeps only in-frame clones and is missing some. Here the sample spans approximately 150,000 clones, 10% being singletons. This clone was counted a few times. Its antigen is unknown. Sequenced: naive CD4+ T cells from blood. The source is a man aged 18 to 29 in good health. The rearrangement uses TRBV9 and TRBJ2-1; 11 nucleotides line up with TRBD1. Here the CDR3 reads CASSAGTGGSYNEQFF. In DNA, the CDR3 is TGTGCCAGCAGCGCGGGGACAGGGGGATCCTACAATGAGCAGTTCTTC.